Included here is one T cell receptor (beta chain) sequence, with context. As yet, its antigen is unknown. RNA transcripts were the source from which TCR beta CDR3 regions were amplified. The authors performed first-round RT-PCR with HTBI primers and then a second-round multiplex PCR. Each CDR3 protein is one row after TCRdb ran MiXCR on the multiplex PCR reads. The table records about 640,000 distinct CDR3 sequences, just over 40% of them present only once. The data were taken from a study of Graves' ophthalmopathy and Graves' hyperthyroidism. Germline loops: CDR1 DFQATT, CDR2 SNEGSKA (reference sequence). Trimming took off 2 bases at V and 10 bases at J, with 14 bases between the two ends. This CDR3 is 12 amino acids long. Notes on the study in general: In blood, most expanded thyroid clonotypes above 0.001 frequency were also detected.

This TCR was sampled from an adult man with Graves' ophthalmopathy. J is TRBJ1-1 and V is TRBV20-1, with TRBD1 as a possible D gene (5 bases). Sequencing was carried out using peripheral blood. The CDR3 nucleotides are TGCAGTGCTAGAAGGGACCGGGCCCGAGCTTTCTTT. Its protein is CSARRDRARAFF.